The 25 T cell receptor beta chains listed next were all sequenced from one sample in a study of tumor-infiltrating lymphocytes in oesophageal squamous cell carcinoma. TCRdb redid the calling of the PCR reads with MiXCR, one entry per CDR3 protein. The sample holds about 11,000 distinct CDR3 sequences, 52% seen once. Sample: esophageal tumor tissue. The receptors shown here come from a female donor with esophageal squamous cell carcinoma.

In this sample, this clonotype turned up once. V gene TRBV28 combines with J gene TRBJ2-1, with D possibly matching TRBD1 (5 bases). The DNA end favors TRBJ2-7, so the J call may be wrong. From germline, CDR1 is MDHEN and CDR2 SYDVKM. The CDR3 is made up of 17 amino acids. The CDR3 spells CASSSRVGRGYTDTQYF. DNA of the CDR3: TGTGCCAGCAGTTCCAGGGTGGGGCGTGGGTACACAGATACGCAGTACTTC.

This chain connects TRBV7-9 to TRBJ2-3, with 7 bases matching TRBD2. V gave up 5 bases and J gave up 4 bases; unmatched junction bases: 3. CDR3 length equals 13 residues. Germline lookup yields CDR1 SEHNR and CDR2 FQNEAQ (reference sequence). For the CDR3, the DNA is TGTGCCAGCAGCCCGGGGGGTCCAGATACGCAGTATTTT. Its protein product is CASSPGGPDTQYF.

A few counts support this clonotype. The genes are TRBV5-1 and TRBJ2-1; TRBD2 matches at 10 bases. The CDR3 contains 18 residues. The V gene end was trimmed by 0 bases and the J gene end by 2 bases; junction bases not matched to a gene: 8. Germline V gene lookup returns CDR1 SGHRS and CDR2 YFSETQ. The CDR3 coding sequence is TGCGCCAGCAGCTTGGTCGGGGCTAGCGGGGGTACCTACAATGAGCAGTTCTTC. This sequence encodes CASSLVGASGGTYNEQFF.

The V and J genes are TRBV7-3 and TRBJ2-5; 11 bases are a match to TRBD2. V was clipped by 5 bases and J by 5 bases; unmatched bases: 10. The CDR3 is 16 residues long. Germline lookup yields CDR1 SGHTA and CDR2 FQGTGA. The CDR3 DNA reads as TGTGCCAGCAGCCCGTCCTTAGCGGGAGGGATTGAGACCCAGTACTTC. Amino acid sequence: CASSPSLAGGIETQYF.

The V call is TRBV19, the J call TRBJ1-2; TRBD1 might be the D (6 bases). The CDR3 loop spans 13 amino acids. V gave up 3 bases and J gave up 8 bases, with 13 bases separating them. The germline V gene encodes CDR1 LNHDA and CDR2 SQIVND (reference sequence). CDR3 sequence reads: CASSMVQGGGYTF. The CDR3 DNA is TGTGCCAGTAGTATGGTACAGGGTGGCGGCTACACCTTC.

As regards this clonotype: No conserved phenylalanine or tryptophan ends this CDR3, so it is likely a read error. The limits of the CDR3 on the DNA are not certain, so only TCRdb's listed CDR3 is given. The chain couples TRBV6-1 to TRBJ2-6; TRBD1, the table's D call, lacks a check against the DNA. The CDR3 is made up of 9 amino acids, end residues included. Germline V gene data show CDR1 as MNHNS and CDR2 as SASEGT. The CDR3 sequence is CASSELLRT.

The chain couples TRBV10-3 to TRBJ2-1, with D unresolved. Near its end, the DNA agrees better with TRBJ2-5, so the J call may be wrong. There are 12 residues in the CDR3. The germline V gene has CDR1 ENHRY and CDR2 SYGVKD. The CDR3 coding sequence is TGTGCCATCAGTGACCACCAAGAGACCCAGTACTTC. Translating it yields CAISDHQETQYF.

The chain employs TRBV6-6 and TRBJ2-3; D gene ambiguous. Germline CDR1 and CDR2: MNHNY and SVGAGI (reference sequence). The CDR3 has 13 residues. V shed 6 bases and J shed 4 bases, with 11 bases lying between them. DNA for the CDR3: TGTGCCAGCAGCTATACCCGGGCAGATACGCAGTATTTT. This sequence encodes CASSYTRADTQYF.

The rearrangement links TRBV10-1 to TRBJ2-3, with D hard to call. From germline, CDR1 is WNHNN and CDR2 SYGVQD (reference sequence). Trimming cost V 2 bases and J 6 bases, with 6 bases left between them. There are 12 residues in the CDR3. The CDR3 is CASSERGDTQYF. The CDR3 region has the DNA TGCGCCAGCAGTGAGCGTGGGGATACGCAGTATTTT.

The chain combines TRBV24-1 with TRBJ2-6, with D possibly called TRBD1 or TRBD2 (5 bases each). The closer fit of TRBJ2-7 to the DNA end suggests the J call may be wrong. CDR1 is KGHDR and CDR2 is SFDVKD in the germline V gene. CDR3 length equals 13 residues. The DNA for the CDR3 is TGTGCCACCAGGAAGGGAGCCAGGGATGAGCAGTACTTC. This codes for CATRKGARDEQYF.

The chain is built from TRBV7-8 and TRBJ1-4; 9 nucleotides match TRBD1. The junction had 3 bases not matched to a gene; V was cut back by 2 bases and J by 11 bases. Germline values: CDR1 SGHVS, CDR2 FQNEAQ. CDR3 length: 13 residues. The CDR3 coding sequence is TGTGCCAGCAGCTTACTGACAGGGGGGAAACTGTTTTTT. Encoded protein: CASSLLTGGKLFF.

The CDR3 DNA sequence: TGTGCCATCAGCCGGGACAGCCAAGAGACCCAGTACTTC. Amino acid sequence: CAISRDSQETQYF. The chain has TRBV10-3 and TRBJ2-1; 7 positions agree with TRBD1. The tail of the sequence fits TRBJ2-5 better, so the J call may be wrong. Looked up from germline, CDR1 is ENHRY and CDR2 is SYGVKD. The CDR3 sequence is 13 residues long.

The rearrangement uses TRBV6-5 and TRBJ2-1; 8 nucleotides agree with TRBD2. Trimming at V came to 0 bases and at J to 0 bases, leaving 4 bases not matched to a gene. The CDR3 is 17 residues long. Per the germline V gene, CDR1 is MNHEY and CDR2 is SVGAGI. In DNA form, the CDR3 reads TGTGCCAGCAGTTACTCGACTAGCGCCTACTCCTACAATGAGCAGTTCTTC. It specifies CASSYSTSAYSYNEQFF.

This clonotype was detected many times. The chain has TRBV6-1 and TRBJ1-3, with D possibly matching TRBD1 (5 bases). The CDR3 totals 14 residues. Looked up from germline, CDR1 is MNHNS and CDR2 is SASEGT. V was clipped by 4 bases and J by 0 bases, with 7 bases between them. The CDR3 reads CASSAGTSGNTIYF. As DNA, the CDR3 is TGTGCCAGCAGTGCCGGGACCTCTGGAAACACCATATATTTT.

This clonotype is termed medium-sized. The gene calls are TRBV20-1 and TRBJ2-1; D remains unclear. Germline V lookup: CDR1 DFQATT, CDR2 SNEGSKA (reference sequence). The germline V and J ends were trimmed by 5 bases and 7 bases, with 12 bases remaining between them. The CDR3 contains 12 residues. The CDR3, as DNA: TGCAGTGCTGAAAGGTTAAAGAATGAGCAGTTCTTC. This translates into CSAERLKNEQFF.

This clonotype was detected many times. This chain connects TRBV2 to TRBJ1-2; no clear D gene. CDR1 is SNHLY and CDR2 is FYNNEI in the germline V gene. V lost 3 bases to trimming and J lost 4 bases, with 9 bases between them. The CDR3 contains 13 residues. CDR3 bases: TGTGCCAGCAGTGACTCCGGGAGCTATGGCTACACCTTC. Translating it yields CASSDSGSYGYTF.

This clonotype has a handful of counts. The chain recombines TRBV7-8 with TRBJ2-5; D is unclear. The V end lost 5 bases, the J end lost 1 base, and 23 bases lay between the germline ends. CDR3 length: 18 residues. Germline CDR1 reads SGHVS; CDR2 reads FQNEAQ. The DNA for the CDR3 is TGTGCCAGCAGCACACCCCCCGAAGCGAAAAGTCCCCAAGAGACCCAGTACTTC. Amino acid sequence: CASSTPPEAKSPQETQYF.

V usage is TRBV7-2 and J usage is TRBJ2-7, with 9 positions matching TRBD1. The J call is uncertain, as TRBJ2-1 better fits the DNA end. Germline V gives CDR1 SGHTA, CDR2 FQGNSA. This CDR3 has 15 amino acids. CDR3 sequence: CASSPRTGDNNEQFF. CDR3 DNA sequence: TGTGCCAGCAGCCCTCGGACAGGGGACAACAATGAGCAGTTCTTC.

This clonotype was observed a few times. The rearrangement uses TRBV7-2 and TRBJ2-4; no clear D. The CDR3 is 11 residues long. Germline V gene sequence: CDR1 SGHTA, CDR2 FQGNSA. Trimming removed 2 bases at V and 13 bases at J, with 9 bases between. CDR3: CASSLRHEQYF. The CDR3 bases are TGTGCCAGCAGCTTACGGCATGAGCAGTACTTC.

V usage is TRBV12-3 or TRBV12-4 and J usage is TRBJ2-3; D gene ambiguous. TRBJ1-2 matches the DNA end more closely, so the J call is doubtful. This CDR3 spans 12 amino acids. The DNA for the CDR3 is TGTGCCAGCAGTTTGGGATCGGGTGGCTACACCTTC. Residues: CASSLGSGGYTF.

V usage is TRBV10-2 and J usage is TRBJ2-4; 8 nucleotides match TRBD1. The end of the DNA fits TRBJ2-1 better, so the J call may be wrong. Germline lookup yields CDR1 WSHSY and CDR2 SAAADI. The CDR3 is made up of 13 amino acids. The CDR3 nucleotides are TGCGCCAGCAATCAGGGGGCCAGGAATGAGCAGTTCTTC. The encoded protein is CASNQGARNEQFF.

Sample share makes this clonotype medium-sized. J is TRBJ1-1 and V is TRBV12-3 or TRBV12-4; 8 bases are shared with TRBD1. This CDR3 is 14 amino acids long. V was pared by 5 bases and J by 4 bases, with 6 bases of the junction left unmatched. The CDR3 sequence is CASSMETGGTEAFF. The CDR3, as DNA: TGTGCCAGCAGTATGGAAACAGGGGGCACTGAAGCTTTCTTT.

This clonotype was seen a handful of times. This chain connects TRBV20-1 to TRBJ2-3, with D unresolved. V was trimmed by 5 bases and J by 0 bases, leaving 18 bases between them. CDR1 and CDR2 from the germline V gene are DFQATT and SNEGSKA (reference sequence). This CDR3 region has 16 residues. The CDR3 coding sequence is TGCAGTGCTCCCGACCCTTCGCGCCGTAGCACAGATACGCAGTATTTT. This sequence encodes CSAPDPSRRSTDTQYF.

V is TRBV7-3 and J is TRBJ2-5, with 13 bases identical to TRBD2. V trimming: 5 bases; J trimming: 4 bases; junction bases outside the gene matches: 10. CDR1 is SGHTA, CDR2 FQGTGA, per germline. This CDR3 is 17 amino acids long. The DNA of the CDR3 is TGTGCCAGCAGCGAAACTCCGGGACTAGCGGGAAGAGAGACCCAGTACTTC. This translates into CASSETPGLAGRETQYF.

The chain carries TRBV6-1 and TRBJ2-1, with 8 nucleotides matching TRBD1. Germline CDR1 and CDR2: MNHNS and SASEGT. The CDR3 is 15 residues long. Unmatched junction bases numbered 14, after V lost 6 bases and J lost 10 bases. This chain's CDR3 is CASSSTTGARYEQFF. The CDR3 DNA reads as TGTGCCAGCAGCTCAACGACAGGGGCTAGATACGAGCAGTTCTTC.